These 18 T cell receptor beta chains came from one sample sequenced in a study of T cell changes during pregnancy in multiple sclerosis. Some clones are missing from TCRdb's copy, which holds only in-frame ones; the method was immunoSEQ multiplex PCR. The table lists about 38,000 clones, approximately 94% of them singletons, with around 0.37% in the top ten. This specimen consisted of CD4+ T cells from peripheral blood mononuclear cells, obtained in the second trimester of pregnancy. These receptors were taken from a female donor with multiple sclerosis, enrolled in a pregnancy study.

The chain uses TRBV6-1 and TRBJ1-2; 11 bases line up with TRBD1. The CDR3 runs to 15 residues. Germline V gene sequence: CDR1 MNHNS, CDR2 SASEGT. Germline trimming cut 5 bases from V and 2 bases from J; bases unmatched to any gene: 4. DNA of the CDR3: TGTGCCAGCAGTCCGCGGACAGGGGGCAACTATGGCTACACCTTC. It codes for CASSPRTGGNYGYTF.

CDR3 sequence: CASSERAGTGQPQHF. DNA of the CDR3: TGTGCCAGCAGTGAAAGGGCAGGGACAGGTCAGCCCCAGCATTTT. The chain employs TRBV2 and TRBJ1-5, with 8 bases identical to TRBD1. Unmatched junction bases numbered 6, after V lost 2 bases and J lost 6 bases. Germline V gene lookup returns CDR1 SNHLY and CDR2 FYNNEI. CDR3 length equals 15 residues.

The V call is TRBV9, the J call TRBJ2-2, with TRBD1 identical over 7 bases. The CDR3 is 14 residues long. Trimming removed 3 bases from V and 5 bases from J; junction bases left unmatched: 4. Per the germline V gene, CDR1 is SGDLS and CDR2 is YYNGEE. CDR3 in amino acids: CASSAKQGTGELFF. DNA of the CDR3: TGTGCCAGCAGCGCGAAACAGGGGACCGGGGAGCTGTTTTTT.

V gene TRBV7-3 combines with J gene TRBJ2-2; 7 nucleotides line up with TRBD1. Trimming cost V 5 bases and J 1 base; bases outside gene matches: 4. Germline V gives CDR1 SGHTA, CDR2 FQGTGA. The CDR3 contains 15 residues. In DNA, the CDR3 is TGTGCCAGCAGCATAAACAGGGGGAACACCGGGGAGCTGTTTTTT. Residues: CASSINRGNTGELFF.

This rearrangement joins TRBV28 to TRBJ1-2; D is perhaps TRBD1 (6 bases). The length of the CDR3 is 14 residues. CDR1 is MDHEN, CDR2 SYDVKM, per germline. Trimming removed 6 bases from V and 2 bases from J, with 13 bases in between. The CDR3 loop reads CASRKQGRNYGYTF. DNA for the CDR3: TGTGCCAGCAGGAAACAGGGCCGAAACTATGGCTACACCTTC.

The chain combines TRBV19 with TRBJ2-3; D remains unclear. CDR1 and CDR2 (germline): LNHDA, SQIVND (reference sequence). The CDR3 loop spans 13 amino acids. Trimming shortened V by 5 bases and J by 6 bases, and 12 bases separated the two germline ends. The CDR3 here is CASSPDWLDTQYF. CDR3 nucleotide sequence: TGTGCCAGTAGTCCCGACTGGTTGGATACGCAGTATTTT.

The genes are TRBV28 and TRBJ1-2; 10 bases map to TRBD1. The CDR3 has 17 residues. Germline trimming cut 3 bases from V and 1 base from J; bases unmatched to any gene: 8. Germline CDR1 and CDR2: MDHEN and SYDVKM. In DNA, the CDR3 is TGTGCCAGCAGTTTTCTTTCGGGACAGGGGAATAACTATGGCTACACCTTC. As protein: CASSFLSGQGNNYGYTF.

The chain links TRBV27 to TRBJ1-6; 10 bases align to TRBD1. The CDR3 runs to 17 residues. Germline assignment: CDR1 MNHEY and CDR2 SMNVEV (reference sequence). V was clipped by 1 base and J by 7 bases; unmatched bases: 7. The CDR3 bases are TGTGCCAGCAGTTTATTCCCGGGACAGGGGCGGAATTCACCCCTCCACTTT. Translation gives CASSLFPGQGRNSPLHF.

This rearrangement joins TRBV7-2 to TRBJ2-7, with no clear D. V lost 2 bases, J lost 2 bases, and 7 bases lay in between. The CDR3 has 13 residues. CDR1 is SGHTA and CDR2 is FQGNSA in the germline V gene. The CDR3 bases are TGTGCCAGCAGCTTAATTCATCCCTACGAGCAGTACTTC. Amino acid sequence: CASSLIHPYEQYF. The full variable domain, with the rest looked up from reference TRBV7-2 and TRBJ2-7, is GAGVSQSPSNKVTEKGKDVELRCDPISGHTALYWYRQSLGQGLEFLIYFQGNSAPDKSGLPSDRFSAERTGGSVSTLTIQRTQQEDSAVYLCASSLIHPYEQYFGPGTRLTVT.

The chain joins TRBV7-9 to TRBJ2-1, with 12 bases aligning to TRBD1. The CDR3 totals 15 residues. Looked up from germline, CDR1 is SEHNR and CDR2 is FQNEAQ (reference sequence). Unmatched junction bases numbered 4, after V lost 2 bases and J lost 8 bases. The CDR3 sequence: CASSLRGQGADEQFF. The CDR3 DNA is TGTGCCAGCAGCTTACGGGGACAGGGGGCTGATGAGCAGTTCTTC.

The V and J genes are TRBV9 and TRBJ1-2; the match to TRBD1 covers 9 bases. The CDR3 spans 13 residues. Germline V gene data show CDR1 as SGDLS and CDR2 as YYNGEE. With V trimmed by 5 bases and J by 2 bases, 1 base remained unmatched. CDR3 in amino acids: CASRGTGNYGYTF. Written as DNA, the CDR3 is TGTGCCAGCAGAGGGACAGGGAACTATGGCTACACCTTC.

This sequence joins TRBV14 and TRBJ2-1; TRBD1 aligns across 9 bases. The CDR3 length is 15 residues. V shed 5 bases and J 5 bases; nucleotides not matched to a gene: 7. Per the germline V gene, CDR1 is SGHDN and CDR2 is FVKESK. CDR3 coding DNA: TGTGCCAGCAGCACCCATTGGACAGGGGACAATGAGCAGTTCTTC. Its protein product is CASSTHWTGDNEQFF.

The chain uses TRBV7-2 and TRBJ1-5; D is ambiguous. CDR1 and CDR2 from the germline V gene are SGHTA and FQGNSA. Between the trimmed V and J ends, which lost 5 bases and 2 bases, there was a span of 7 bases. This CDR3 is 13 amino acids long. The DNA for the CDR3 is TGTGCCAGCAGCCTCCGCGGCAATCAGCCCCAGCATTTT. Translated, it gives CASSLRGNQPQHF.

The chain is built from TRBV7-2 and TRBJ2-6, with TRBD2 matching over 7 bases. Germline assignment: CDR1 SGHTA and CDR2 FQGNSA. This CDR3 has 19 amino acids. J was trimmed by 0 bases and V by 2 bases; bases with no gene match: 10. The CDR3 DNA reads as TGTGCCAGCAGCTTATGGGGCGGGGGATCCAGCTCTGGGGCCAACGTCCTGACTTTC. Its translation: CASSLWGGGSSSGANVLTF.

CDR3 bases: TGTGCCAGCAGAAGGACAGGGGGCCATGAGCAGTTCTTC. Its protein is CASRRTGGHEQFF. The chain links TRBV9 to TRBJ2-1; 11 bases line up with TRBD1. This CDR3 has 13 amino acids. V lost 5 bases, J lost 8 bases, and 3 bases stayed unmatched. Germline CDR1 reads SGDLS; CDR2 reads YYNGEE. Full variable domain (missing parts from reference TRBV9 and TRBJ2-1): DSGVTQTPKHLITATGQRVTLRCSPRSGDLSVYWYQQSLDQGLQFLIQYYNGEERAKGNILERFSAQQFPDLHSELNLSSLELGDSALYFCASRRTGGHEQFFGPGTRLTVL.

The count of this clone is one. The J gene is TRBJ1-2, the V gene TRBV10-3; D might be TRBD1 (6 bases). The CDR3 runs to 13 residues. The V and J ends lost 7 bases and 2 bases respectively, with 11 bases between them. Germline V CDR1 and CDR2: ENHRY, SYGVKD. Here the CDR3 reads CAITLGQNYGYTF. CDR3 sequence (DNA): TGTGCCATCACACTCGGACAGAACTATGGCTACACCTTC.

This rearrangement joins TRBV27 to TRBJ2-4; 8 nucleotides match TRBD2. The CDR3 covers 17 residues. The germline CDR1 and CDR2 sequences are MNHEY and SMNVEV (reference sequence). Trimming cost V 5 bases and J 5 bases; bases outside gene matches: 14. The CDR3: CASSLRGGAQNENIQYF. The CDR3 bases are TGTGCCAGCAGTCTCCGGGGGGGGGCTCAAAATGAAAACATTCAGTACTTC.

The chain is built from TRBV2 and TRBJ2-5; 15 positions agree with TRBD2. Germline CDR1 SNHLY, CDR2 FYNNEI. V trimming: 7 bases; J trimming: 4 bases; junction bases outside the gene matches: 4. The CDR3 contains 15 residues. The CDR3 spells CASKPGLAGGETQYF. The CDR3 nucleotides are TGTGCCAGCAAACCGGGACTAGCGGGGGGAGAGACCCAGTACTTC.